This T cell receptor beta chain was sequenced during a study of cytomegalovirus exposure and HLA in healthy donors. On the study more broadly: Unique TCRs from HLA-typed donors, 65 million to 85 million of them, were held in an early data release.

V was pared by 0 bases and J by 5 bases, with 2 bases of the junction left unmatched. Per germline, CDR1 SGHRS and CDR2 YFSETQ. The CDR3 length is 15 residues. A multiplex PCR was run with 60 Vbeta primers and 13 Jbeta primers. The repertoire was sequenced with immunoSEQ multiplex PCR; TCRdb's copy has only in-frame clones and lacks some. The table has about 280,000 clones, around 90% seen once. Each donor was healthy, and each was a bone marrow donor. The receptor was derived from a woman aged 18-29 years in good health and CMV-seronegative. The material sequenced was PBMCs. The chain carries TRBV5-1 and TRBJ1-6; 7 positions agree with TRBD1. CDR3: CASSLAQGDNSPLHF. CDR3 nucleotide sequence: TGCGCCAGCAGCTTGGCCCAGGGGGATAATTCACCCCTCCACTTT. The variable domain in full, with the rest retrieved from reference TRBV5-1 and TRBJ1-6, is KAGVTQTPRYLIKTRGQQVTLSCSPISGHRSVSWYQQTPGQGLQFLFEYFSETQRNKGNFPGRFSGRQFSNSRSEMNVSTLELGDSALYLCASSLAQGDNSPLHFGNGTRLTVT.